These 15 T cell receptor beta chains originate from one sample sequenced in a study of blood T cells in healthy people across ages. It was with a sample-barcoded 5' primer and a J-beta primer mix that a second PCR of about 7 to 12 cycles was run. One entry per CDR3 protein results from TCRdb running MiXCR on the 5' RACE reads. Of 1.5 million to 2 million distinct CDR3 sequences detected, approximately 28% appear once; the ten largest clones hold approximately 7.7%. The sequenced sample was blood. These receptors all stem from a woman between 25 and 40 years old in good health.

CDR3 amino acids: CASEYLTSGKASSSDTQYF. Written as DNA, the CDR3 is TGCGCCAGCGAATACCTTACTAGCGGGAAAGCAAGTAGTTCAGATACGCAGTATTTT. J is TRBJ2-3 and V is TRBV10-2; the match to TRBD2 covers 10 bases. J was trimmed by 4 bases and V by 8 bases; bases with no gene match: 21. The CDR3 is 19 residues long. The germline gives CDR1 WSHSY, CDR2 SAAADI.

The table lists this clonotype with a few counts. The CDR3 DNA sequence: TGTGCCAGCAGCATCGGGACAGGGAACAATCAGCCCCAGCATTTT. Encoded protein: CASSIGTGNNQPQHF. The chain links TRBV5-5 to TRBJ1-5; TRBD1 aligns across 9 bases. CDR1 SGHKS and CDR2 YYEKEE come from the germline V gene (reference sequence). The CDR3 is 15 residues long. J gave up 3 bases and V 4 bases, and 5 bases lay outside the gene matches. Looking up the rest from reference TRBV5-5 and TRBJ1-5 gives the full variable domain: DAGVTQSPTHLIKTRGQQVTLRCSPISGHKSVSWYQQVLGQGPQFIFQYYEKEERGRGNFPDRFSARQFPNYSSELNVNALLLGDSALYLCASSIGTGNNQPQHFGDGTRLSIL.

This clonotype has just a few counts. DNA of the CDR3: TGCGCCAGCAGCCCGGGACCGGATAACTATGGCTACACCTTC. Translating it yields CASSPGPDNYGYTF. The chain links TRBV5-1 to TRBJ1-2, with a tentative D call TRBD1 (5 bases). The V end was cut by 4 bases, the J end by 1 base, with 11 bases between. This CDR3 contains 14 residues. Germline V gives CDR1 SGHRS, CDR2 YFSETQ.

CDR3 nucleotide sequence: TGTGCCAGTAGTGTATGTAGGGGAGCGGGAGGCTACACAGATACGCAGTATTTT. The encoded protein is CASSVCRGAGGYTDTQYF. This chain links TRBV19 with TRBJ2-3; 9 nucleotides align to TRBD2. Trimming took 5 bases from V and 2 from J; bases not matched to a gene: 14. This CDR3 region has 18 residues. The germline V gene encodes CDR1 LNHDA and CDR2 SQIVND (reference sequence).

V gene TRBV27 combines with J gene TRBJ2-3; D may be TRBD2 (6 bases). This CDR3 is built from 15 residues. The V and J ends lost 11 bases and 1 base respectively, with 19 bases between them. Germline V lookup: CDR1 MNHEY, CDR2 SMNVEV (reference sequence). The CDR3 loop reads CACSHPRGGTDTQYF. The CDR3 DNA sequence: TGTGCCTGCTCTCACCCGCGGGGCGGCACAGATACGCAGTATTTT.

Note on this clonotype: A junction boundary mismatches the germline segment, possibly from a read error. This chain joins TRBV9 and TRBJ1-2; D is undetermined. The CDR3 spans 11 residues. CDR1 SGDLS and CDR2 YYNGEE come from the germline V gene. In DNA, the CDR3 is TGTGCCGGCAGCGAATACGGTCGCTACACCTTC. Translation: CAGSEYGRYTF.

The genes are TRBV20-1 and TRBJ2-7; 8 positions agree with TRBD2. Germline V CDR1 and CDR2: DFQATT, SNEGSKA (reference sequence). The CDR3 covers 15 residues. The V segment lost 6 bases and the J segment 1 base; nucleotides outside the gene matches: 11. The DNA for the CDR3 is TGCAGTGCCCTGCCGTTTGCGGGAGGTTCCTACGAGCAGTACTTC. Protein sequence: CSALPFAGGSYEQYF.

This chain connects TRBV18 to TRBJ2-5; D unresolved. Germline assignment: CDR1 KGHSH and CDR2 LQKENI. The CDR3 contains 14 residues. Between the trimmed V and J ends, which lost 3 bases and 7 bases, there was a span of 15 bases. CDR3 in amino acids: CASSPTLAVGTQYF. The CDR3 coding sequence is TGTGCCAGCTCACCTACGTTGGCGGTTGGGACCCAGTACTTC. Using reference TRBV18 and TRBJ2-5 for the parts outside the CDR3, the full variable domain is NAGVMQNPRHLVRRRGQEARLRCSPMKGHSHVYWYRQLPEEGLKFMVYLQKENIIDESGMPKERFSAEFPKEGPSILRIQQVVRGDSAAYFCASSPTLAVGTQYFGPGTRLLVL.

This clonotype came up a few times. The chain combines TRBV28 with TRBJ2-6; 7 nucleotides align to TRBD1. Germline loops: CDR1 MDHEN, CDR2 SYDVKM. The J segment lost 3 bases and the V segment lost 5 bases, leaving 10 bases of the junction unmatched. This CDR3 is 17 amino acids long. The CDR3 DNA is TGTGCCAGCAGTACCCTCCCGACAGGGAGTGGGGCCAACGTCCTGACTTTC. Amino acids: CASSTLPTGSGANVLTF.

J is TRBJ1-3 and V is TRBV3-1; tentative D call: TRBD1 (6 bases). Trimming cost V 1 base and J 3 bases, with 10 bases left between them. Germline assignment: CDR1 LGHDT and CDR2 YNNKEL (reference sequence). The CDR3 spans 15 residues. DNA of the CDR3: TGTGCCAGCAGCCAAGCACAGGGCGGTGGAAACACCATATATTTT. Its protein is CASSQAQGGGNTIYF.

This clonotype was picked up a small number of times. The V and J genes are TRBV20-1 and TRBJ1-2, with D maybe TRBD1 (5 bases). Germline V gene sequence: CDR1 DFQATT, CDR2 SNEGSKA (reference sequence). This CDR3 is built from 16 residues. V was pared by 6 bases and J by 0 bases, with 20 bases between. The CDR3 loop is CSARAPGGLANYGYTF. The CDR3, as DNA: TGCAGTGCCAGGGCGCCGGGAGGCCTAGCTAACTATGGCTACACCTTC.

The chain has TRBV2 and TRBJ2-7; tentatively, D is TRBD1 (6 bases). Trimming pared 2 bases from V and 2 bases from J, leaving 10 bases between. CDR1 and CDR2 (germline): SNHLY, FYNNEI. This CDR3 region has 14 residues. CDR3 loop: CASSELGQTYEQYF. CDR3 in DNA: TGTGCCAGCAGTGAATTAGGACAGACCTACGAGCAGTACTTC.

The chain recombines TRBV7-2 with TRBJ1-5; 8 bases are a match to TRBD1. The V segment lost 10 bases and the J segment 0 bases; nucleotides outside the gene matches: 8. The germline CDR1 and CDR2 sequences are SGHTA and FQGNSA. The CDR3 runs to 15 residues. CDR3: CATDGQGNSNQPQHF. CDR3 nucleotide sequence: TGTGCCACCGACGGACAGGGAAATAGCAATCAGCCCCAGCATTTT.

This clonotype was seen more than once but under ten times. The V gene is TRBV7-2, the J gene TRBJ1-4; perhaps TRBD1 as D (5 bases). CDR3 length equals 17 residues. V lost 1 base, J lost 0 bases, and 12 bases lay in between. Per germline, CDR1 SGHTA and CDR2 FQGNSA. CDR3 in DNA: TGTGCCAGCAGCTTAGAGCCCAGGGCGACAACTAATGAAAAACTGTTTTTT. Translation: CASSLEPRATTNEKLFF.

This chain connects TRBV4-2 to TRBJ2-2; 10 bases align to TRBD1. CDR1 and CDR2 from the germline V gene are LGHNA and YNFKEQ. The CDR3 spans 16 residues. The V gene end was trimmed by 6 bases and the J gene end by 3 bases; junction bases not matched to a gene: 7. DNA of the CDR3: TGTGCCAGCAGACCTGGACAGGGGGACTACACCGGGGAGCTGTTTTTT. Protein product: CASRPGQGDYTGELFF.